Presented here are 8 T cell receptor beta chains from one specimen sequenced in a study of OX40 agonist ivuxolimab in advanced cancers. Only in-frame clones appear in the TCRdb table, and some are missing; sequencing was by immunoSEQ multiplex PCR. The table records 60,000 to 75,000 clones, roughly nine tenths of them present only once. The specimen comprised CD4+ or CD8+ T cells sorted from blood, sampled in a trial of the OX40 agonist ivuxolimab. These receptor sequences come from an adult with an advanced solid tumor such as melanoma, head and neck, liver or kidney cancer.

The CDR3 sequence is CASSSLAGTSLDEQFF. The CDR3 region has the DNA TGTGCCAGCAGTTCCCTCGCCGGGACTAGTTTGGATGAGCAGTTCTTC. The rearrangement uses TRBV27 and TRBJ2-1; TRBD2 agrees at 8 bases. Germline values: CDR1 MNHEY, CDR2 SMNVEV (reference sequence). V was clipped by 4 bases and J by 8 bases; unmatched bases: 13. CDR3 length: 16 residues.

The gene calls are TRBV4-2 and TRBJ1-1; 11 nucleotides match TRBD1. Trimming took 1 base from V and 4 from J; bases not matched to a gene: 8. The CDR3 has 17 amino acids. Germline V gene sequence: CDR1 LGHNA, CDR2 YNFKEQ. CDR3 sequence (DNA): TGTGCCAGCAGCCAAGGTTGGACAGGGGGCGAGGGCACTGAAGCTTTCTTT. It encodes CASSQGWTGGEGTEAFF.

The rearrangement joins TRBV2 to TRBJ2-1; TRBD2 is a possible D gene (6 bases). This CDR3 is built from 15 residues. Trimming pared 1 base from V and 3 bases from J, leaving 10 bases between. The germline V gene has CDR1 SNHLY and CDR2 FYNNEI. CDR3 DNA: TGTGCCAGCAGTGAAGGAGTAGCGGACTACAATGAGCAGTTCTTC. It codes for CASSEGVADYNEQFF.

This chain uses TRBV6-5 with TRBJ1-5; the D is unclear. CDR1 is MNHEY and CDR2 is SVGAGI in the germline V gene. V was clipped by 2 bases and J by 3 bases, with 5 bases between them. The CDR3 length is 13 residues. The CDR3 reads CASSYGPNQPQHF. In nucleotides, the CDR3 is TGTGCCAGCAGTTACGGGCCCAATCAGCCCCAGCATTTT.

The rearrangement uses TRBV7-9 and TRBJ2-7, with D perhaps TRBD1 (5 bases). Germline V gene data show CDR1 as SEHNR and CDR2 as FQNEAQ (reference sequence). This CDR3 is built from 13 residues. Deletions cut 9 bases from V and 0 bases from J, with 12 bases between. This CDR3 reads CASGEGDSYEQYF. DNA of the CDR3: TGTGCCAGTGGCGAAGGGGACTCCTACGAGCAGTACTTC.

V usage is TRBV28 and J usage is TRBJ1-1; TRBD1 matches at 10 bases. V lost 8 bases to trimming and J lost 3 bases; unmatched junction nucleotides: 6. Germline values: CDR1 MDHEN, CDR2 SYDVKM. The CDR3 contains 14 residues. CDR3 in amino acids: CASEDRGHDTEAFF. For the CDR3, the DNA is TGTGCCAGCGAAGACAGGGGGCATGACACTGAAGCTTTCTTT.

This clone has only one observation. This chain links TRBV5-1 with TRBJ1-2, with a weak D call TRBD1 (5 bases). Germline CDR1 and CDR2: SGHRS and YFSETQ. The CDR3 extends over 10 amino acids. V lost 0 bases to trimming and J lost 13 bases, with 7 bases between them. In DNA form, the CDR3 reads TGCGCCAGCAGCTTGGGGGACCTCACCTTC. Translated, it gives CASSLGDLTF. Full variable domain (remainder filled in from reference TRBV5-1 and TRBJ1-2): KAGVTQTPRYLIKTRGQQVTLSCSPISGHRSVSWYQQTPGQGLQFLFEYFSETQRNKGNFPGRFSGRQFSNSRSEMNVSTLELGDSALYLCASSLGDLTFGSGTRLTVV.

V gene TRBV4-3 combines with J gene TRBJ1-2, with 7 positions matching TRBD1. This CDR3 is built from 12 residues. The germline V gene encodes CDR1 LGHNA and CDR2 YSLEER. V lost 3 bases and J lost 8; bases outside the gene matches: 3. The CDR3 sequence: CASSQGQRGYTF. CDR3 nucleotides: TGCGCCAGCAGCCAGGGACAGAGGGGCTACACCTTC.